The 27 T cell receptor beta chains presented below share a single source sample, sequenced in a study of cytomegalovirus exposure and HLA in healthy donors (dated by TCRdb to 2017 to 2019). Libraries were constructed by the immunoSEQ multiplex PCR assay. For the multiplex PCR, a mixture combining 60 forward primers for TCR Vbeta segments and 13 reverse primers for TCR Jbeta segments was used. Here the immuneACCESS table is served through TCRdb, limited to in-frame sequences with V and J called. Missing clones are a known gap in these copies; in checked studies unresolved V genes cover under half, and the rest lacks a known reason. This sample gives 150,000 to 200,000 clones in total; roughly 80% of them show up just once. The leading ten clones occupy over 8% of the sample. Sequences were obtained from PBMCs. The receptors were sampled from a young man in good health and CMV-seropositive.

This chain joins TRBV2 and TRBJ1-1; 7 bases line up with TRBD1. Germline values: CDR1 SNHLY, CDR2 FYNNEI. The ends lost 1 base at V and 1 base at J; junction bases unmatched: 3. The CDR3 extends over 15 amino acids. As DNA, the CDR3 is TGTGCCAGCAGTGAAGGAGGGGACAGGAACACTGAAGCTTTCTTT. It translates to CASSEGGDRNTEAFF.

The V call is TRBV29-1, the J call TRBJ2-3; a possible D gene is TRBD2 (5 bases). The germline V gene has CDR1 SQVTM and CDR2 ANQGSEA. The CDR3 consists of 13 residues. Between the trimmed V and J ends, which lost 7 bases and 4 bases, there was a span of 15 bases. CDR3 protein: CSAREGHPDTQYF. CDR3 in DNA: TGCAGCGCCCGGGAAGGTCATCCAGATACGCAGTATTTT.

The genes are TRBV19 and TRBJ1-1, with D maybe TRBD1 (6 bases). Germline CDR1 and CDR2: LNHDA and SQIVND (reference sequence). This CDR3 contains 16 residues. The V and J ends lost 3 bases and 1 base respectively, with 15 bases between them. CDR3 DNA sequence: TGTGCCAGTAGTATGGGGGCCAGGTCGTCGAACACTGAAGCTTTCTTT. It yields the protein CASSMGARSSNTEAFF.

The V call is TRBV7-9, the J call TRBJ1-2; D is possibly TRBD1 (6 bases). This CDR3 has 14 residues. Germline lookup yields CDR1 SEHNR and CDR2 FQNEAQ (reference sequence). With 5 bases removed from V and 3 bases from J, the gap between germline ends came to 13 bases. CDR3 in amino acids: CASSPNRVDYGYTF. DNA of the CDR3: TGTGCCAGCAGCCCTAACAGGGTAGACTATGGCTACACCTTC.

This chain uses TRBV10-3 with TRBJ2-5, with a weak D call TRBD2 (7 bases). Germline V gene sequence: CDR1 ENHRY, CDR2 SYGVKD. V was pared by 3 bases and J by 5 bases, with 19 bases between. CDR3 length: 16 residues. The CDR3 nucleotides read TGTGCCATCAGTGATGGGGGGGAGGGCCAGGGGGAGACCCAGTACTTC. It yields the protein CAISDGGEGQGETQYF.

The V and J genes are TRBV25-1 and TRBJ2-3; D is perhaps TRBD1 (5 bases). Trimming removed 7 bases at V and 2 bases at J, with 7 bases between. The germline CDR1 and CDR2 sequences are MGHDK and SYGVNS. The CDR3 covers 12 residues. The CDR3 reads CASKDTTDTQYF. The CDR3 nucleotides are TGTGCCAGCAAGGACACCACAGATACGCAGTATTTT. Complete variable domain (other parts from reference TRBV25-1 and TRBJ2-3): EADIYQTPRYLVIGTGKKITLECSQTMGHDKMYWYQQDPGMELHLIHYSYGVNSTEKGDLSSESTVSRIRTEHFPLTLESARPSHTSQYLCASKDTTDTQYFGPGTRLTVL.

V usage is TRBV6-1 and J usage is TRBJ2-3, with D perhaps matching TRBD2 (6 bases). V was trimmed by 6 bases and J by 0 bases, leaving 13 bases between them. The length of the CDR3 is 15 residues. The germline gives CDR1 MNHNS, CDR2 SASEGT. CDR3 residues: CASRVGGRSTDTQYF. CDR3 bases: TGTGCCAGCAGGGTGGGGGGACGAAGCACAGATACGCAGTATTTT.

V is TRBV7-8 and J is TRBJ1-1, with D unresolved. CDR1 is SGHVS, CDR2 FQNEAQ, per germline. Trimming stripped 5 bases from V and 10 bases from J, with 20 bases between. This CDR3 comprises 14 residues. As DNA, the CDR3 is TGTGCCAGCAGCCCCCGGCGGTTCGGAAGCAGAGCTTTCTTT. Its protein product is CASSPRRFGSRAFF.

Regarding this clone: The sample contains more than one DNA sequence encoding this CDR3. This rearrangement joins TRBV6-5 to TRBJ1-1; tentative D call: TRBD1 (6 bases). The CDR3 consists of 14 residues. Trimming left V 2 bases short and J 4 bases short, with 11 bases between. The V gene's germline CDR1 is MNHEY and CDR2 SVGAGI. As DNA, the CDR3 is TGTGCCAGCAGTTACGGCCAGGGGAGCACTGAAGCTTTCTTT. Translating gives CASSYGQGSTEAFF.

This clone is a singleton in its sample. The chain links TRBV11-2 to TRBJ2-1; 10 bases map to TRBD2. V was pared by 5 bases and J by 6 bases, with 13 bases of the junction left unmatched. The germline gives CDR1 SGHAT, CDR2 FQNNGV. The CDR3 contains 17 residues. CDR3 in amino acids: CASSPLGSGRKGNEQFF. CDR3 sequence (DNA): TGTGCCAGCAGCCCCCTAGGTAGCGGGAGGAAGGGCAATGAGCAGTTCTTC.

This chain connects TRBV4-3 to TRBJ2-7; tentatively, D is TRBD2 (6 bases). Germline V gene lookup returns CDR1 LGHNA and CDR2 YSLEER. The CDR3 sequence is 14 residues long. The germline V and J ends were trimmed by 5 bases and 4 bases, with 15 bases remaining between them. The DNA of the CDR3 is TGCGCCAGCAGCGCCTCACCACTAGCTTACGAGCAGTACTTC. It yields the protein CASSASPLAYEQYF.

The chain is built from TRBV7-6 and TRBJ2-3; a possible D gene is TRBD1 (6 bases). The CDR3 sequence is 15 residues long. Trimming took 1 base from V and 4 from J, leaving 12 bases between them. CDR1 is SGHVS and CDR2 is FNYEAQ in the germline V gene. The DNA of the CDR3 is TGTGCCAGCAGCTTAGGCGGACAGAAAGCAGATACGCAGTATTTT. Protein product: CASSLGGQKADTQYF.

This clone came up once. The rearrangement uses TRBV9 and TRBJ2-6, with no clear D. The CDR3 runs to 16 residues. V gave up 4 bases and J gave up 1 base, with 12 bases separating them. Germline V gene lookup returns CDR1 SGDLS and CDR2 YYNGEE. This chain's CDR3 is CASSLSSPSGANVLTF. CDR3 DNA sequence: TGTGCCAGCAGCCTGAGCTCCCCATCTGGGGCCAACGTCCTGACTTTC.

The CDR3 DNA reads TGCGCCAGCAGCTTGGGCCTATCGAACGAGCAGTACTTC. Residues: CASSLGLSNEQYF. This chain connects TRBV5-1 to TRBJ2-7; D not resolved. CDR3 length equals 13 residues. The ends were cut back, 0 bases at V and 5 bases at J, with 9 bases in the middle. Germline V CDR1 and CDR2: SGHRS, YFSETQ.

This chain connects TRBV13 to TRBJ2-5, with 10 bases identical to TRBD1. V lost 10 bases, J lost 11 bases, and 13 bases stayed unmatched. This CDR3 spans 13 amino acids. CDR1 is PRHDT, CDR2 FYEKMQ, per germline (reference sequence). CDR3 amino acids: CATGTGEKDKQYF. The CDR3 coding sequence is TGTGCCACTGGGACAGGGGAAAAAGACAAGCAGTACTTC.

CDR3 in DNA: TGTGCCAGCACCTCCGGGGGGAGCTCCTACGAGCAGTACTTC. The encoded protein is CASTSGGSSYEQYF. The chain combines TRBV28 with TRBJ2-7; 7 bases fit TRBD2. Germline V CDR1 and CDR2: MDHEN, SYDVKM. J was trimmed by 0 bases and V by 7 bases; bases with no gene match: 6. This CDR3 is 14 amino acids long.

The genes are TRBV27 and TRBJ1-2, with no clear D. Trimming took 0 bases from V and 3 from J, leaving 8 bases between them. The CDR3 runs to 14 residues. Germline CDR1 and CDR2: MNHEY and SMNVEV (reference sequence). The CDR3 sequence is CASSLSAGYYGYTF. CDR3 sequence (DNA): TGTGCCAGCAGTTTATCAGCAGGATACTATGGCTACACCTTC.

The chain employs TRBV6-6 and TRBJ2-5; possible D gene TRBD2, 6 bases. This CDR3 has 14 residues. Trimming took 1 base from V and 0 from J, leaving 6 bases between them. The germline CDR1 and CDR2 sequences are MNHNY and SVGAGI (reference sequence). DNA for the CDR3: TGTGCCAGCAGTTACTGGGGGGACCAAGAGACCCAGTACTTC. This gives the protein CASSYWGDQETQYF.

This clone was recorded a few times. The identical CDR3 is also encoded by other nucleotide sequences in the sample. This chain uses TRBV5-4 with TRBJ1-1, with TRBD1 as a possible D gene (6 bases). This CDR3 is built from 15 residues. V was clipped by 4 bases and J by 0 bases, with 13 bases between them. Germline assignment: CDR1 SGHNT and CDR2 YYREEE (reference sequence). The CDR3 DNA is TGTGCCAGCAGCCTGATTGGGGGCCTGAACACTGAAGCTTTCTTT. It specifies CASSLIGGLNTEAFF.

The rearrangement joins TRBV2 to TRBJ1-2, with D possibly being TRBD1 (6 bases). The CDR3 has 14 residues. CDR1 and CDR2 from the germline V gene are SNHLY and FYNNEI. The V end was cut by 5 bases, the J end by 8 bases, with 18 bases between. CDR3 sequence reads: CASSQEGDRGGYTF. The CDR3 coding sequence is TGTGCCAGCAGTCAAGAGGGGGACCGCGGCGGCTACACCTTC.

V and J are TRBV30 and TRBJ2-7, with TRBD2 matching 7 bases. CDR1 is GTSNPN, CDR2 SVGIG, per germline (reference sequence). The CDR3 extends over 12 amino acids. CDR3 sequence reads: CALGGFGYEQYF. The CDR3 nucleotides read TGTGCGTTGGGAGGGTTCGGCTACGAGCAGTACTTC.

The chain combines TRBV7-9 with TRBJ1-3; possibly TRBD1 for D (5 bases). The length of the CDR3 is 15 residues. Trimming stripped 1 base from V and 4 bases from J, with 11 bases between. Germline V CDR1 and CDR2: SEHNR, FQNEAQ (reference sequence). The CDR3 DNA follows: TGTGCCAGCAGCTTAGTATGGGGCGCAGGAAACACCATATATTTT. This codes for CASSLVWGAGNTIYF.

The chain has TRBV5-1 and TRBJ2-1; 12 bases are a match to TRBD2. CDR1 and CDR2 from the germline V gene are SGHRS and YFSETQ. With 4 bases clipped from V and 3 bases from J, the junction kept 2 bases outside the gene matches. CDR3 size: 15 residues. CDR3 residues: CASSRTSGDYNEQFF. The CDR3 DNA sequence: TGCGCCAGCAGCCGGACTAGCGGGGACTACAATGAGCAGTTCTTC.

For the CDR3, the DNA is TGTGCCAGCAGTTACGGGCTAGCGGGAGCGTACGAGCAGTACTTC. Its translation is CASSYGLAGAYEQYF. The chain links TRBV6-7 to TRBJ2-7; TRBD2 matches 10 bases. TRBV6-7 is an ORF, with its function uncertain. With 2 bases clipped from V and 4 bases from J, the junction kept 5 bases outside the gene matches. This CDR3 comprises 15 residues.

The rearrangement joins TRBV6-5 to TRBJ2-2; possible D gene TRBD1, 5 bases. V was shortened by 11 bases and J by 4 bases, with 14 bases between the two germline ends. CDR1 MNHEY and CDR2 SVGAGI come from the germline V gene. There are 13 residues in the CDR3. In DNA form, the CDR3 reads TGTGCCTCCAGGGATTCTGGCACCGGGGAGCTGTTTTTT. The encoded protein is CASRDSGTGELFF.

CDR3 nucleotides: TGTGCCAGCAGTTACCAGAAAAGCTACGAGCAGTACTTC. This translates into CASSYQKSYEQYF. This chain joins TRBV6-5 and TRBJ2-7, with no clear D. The CDR3 spans 13 residues. Deletions cut 2 bases from V and 3 bases from J, with 8 bases between. The germline CDR1 and CDR2 sequences are MNHEY and SVGAGI.

The chain carries TRBV4-1 and TRBJ2-7, with 8 bases matching TRBD1. Per germline, CDR1 MGHRA and CDR2 YSYEKL. J was trimmed by 4 bases and V by 4 bases; bases with no gene match: 6. The CDR3 totals 14 residues. The CDR3 spells CASSLGQGTYEQYF. In DNA, the CDR3 is TGCGCCAGCAGCCTAGGACAGGGTACTTACGAGCAGTACTTC.